Listed here are 7 T cell receptor beta chains from one sample, sequenced in a study of blood T cell repertoires in COVID-19 (dated by TCRdb to between 2020 and 2021). Libraries were built with the immunoSEQ multiplex PCR assay. Not all clones reach the TCRdb copy of this immuneACCESS table, which keeps in-frame sequences only. Checked studies attribute under half of the gap to unresolved V genes and leave the rest unexplained. The sample table records 150,000 or so clones; about 89% of these occur just once. The leading ten clones occupy 0.45% to 0.65% of the sample. Sequencing used peripheral blood. These receptors originate from a man in his fifties with acute or convalescent COVID-19.

CDR3 region: CASSLFPPLQGAISGYTF. The CDR3 coding sequence is TGTGCCAGCAGTTTATTCCCCCCCTTACAGGGGGCAATCTCTGGCTACACCTTC. The V gene is TRBV27, the J gene TRBJ1-2, with TRBD1 identical over 9 bases. This CDR3 has 18 residues. Germline V CDR1 and CDR2: MNHEY, SMNVEV (reference sequence). V lost 1 base and J lost 7; bases outside the gene matches: 16.

V and J are TRBV30 and TRBJ2-7; 7 nucleotides match TRBD2. J lost 2 bases, V lost 2 bases, and 18 bases had no gene match. From germline, CDR1 is GTSNPN and CDR2 SVGIG (reference sequence). The CDR3 is 18 amino acids. The CDR3, as DNA: TGTGCCTGGAGTCCCGGGACGCTTGGTAGCGGGTCGACCTACGAGCAGTACTTC. Translating it yields CAWSPGTLGSGSTYEQYF.

This sequence joins TRBV10-3 and TRBJ2-1; D might be TRBD1 (6 bases). Deletions cut 8 bases from V and 6 bases from J, with 11 bases between. Germline V gives CDR1 ENHRY, CDR2 SYGVKD. This CDR3 is 12 amino acids long. The DNA of the CDR3 is TGTGCCATCGTGGGGGCCGGCAATGAGCAGTTCTTC. Translated: CAIVGAGNEQFF.

This rearrangement joins TRBV10-3 to TRBJ1-3; D might be TRBD1 (5 bases). With 0 bases removed from V and 11 bases from J, the gap between germline ends came to 17 bases. This CDR3 has 15 residues. Germline lookup yields CDR1 ENHRY and CDR2 SYGVKD. As DNA, the CDR3 is TGTGCCATCAGTGAGTCGCGACAGTCCTCGGGGGCCATATATTTT. As protein: CAISESRQSSGAIYF.

The chain recombines TRBV6-2 or TRBV6-3 with TRBJ2-1; TRBD2 is a possible D gene (6 bases). From germline, CDR1 is MNHEY and CDR2 SVGEGT. Trimming shortened V by 0 bases and J by 13 bases, and 16 bases separated the two germline ends. The CDR3 is 14 residues long. The CDR3, as DNA: TGTGCCAGCAGTTACTCCGGGACTGCCCCCGGCCAGTTCTTC. Translated, it gives CASSYSGTAPGQFF.

The chain is built from TRBV19 and TRBJ2-3; D remains unclear. The CDR3 contains 14 residues. CDR1 LNHDA and CDR2 SQIVND come from the germline V gene (reference sequence). The V and J ends lost 1 base and 0 bases respectively, with 5 bases between them. CDR3 amino acids: CASSIGLSTDTQYF. The CDR3 nucleotides read TGTGCCAGTAGTATAGGACTTAGCACAGATACGCAGTATTTT.

CDR3 in DNA: TGCGCCAGCAGCCTGGGACAGGGGATGTCTGAAGCTTTCTTT. Translating it yields CASSLGQGMSEAFF. The chain couples TRBV4-3 to TRBJ1-1; 10 nucleotides agree with TRBD1. The CDR3 runs 14 residues. J gave up 6 bases and V 4 bases, and 5 bases lay outside the gene matches. Germline loops: CDR1 LGHNA, CDR2 YSLEER.